A selection of T cell receptor beta chains follows, all from one sample in a study of blood T cell repertoires in COVID-19. Profiling relied on immunoSEQ multiplex PCR, and the TCRdb table lists in-frame clones only, not all of them. The table lists approximately 170,000 clones, approximately 91% of them singletons. The sequencing sample was made of PBMCs or T cells enriched from blood (not recorded which). These receptor sequences come from a woman aged 18-29 years who had recovered from COVID-19. Each CDR3 is given with its conserved first and last residue.

V gene,CDR3 protein
TRBV9,CASSVTGQETQYF
TRBV6-5,CASSNDNIYGYTF
TRBV10-3,CAISESQVFRDRRTGELFF
TRBV18,CASSTASKSGGTEAFF
TRBV5-6,CASSLERRDYYGYTF
TRBV7-9,CASSLAHYEQYF
TRBV3-1/TRBV3-2,CASSYLAGAAYEQYF
TRBV7-9,CASTGPRDYEQYF
TRBV28,CASSLAGGYNNEQFF
TRBV10-1,CASSRQREYTEAFF
TRBV28,CASSNLAATANEQFF
TRBV9,CASSIGQGAYEQYF
TRBV28,CASSFSVRSYTF
TRBV28,CATSGRGEQYF
TRBV3-1/TRBV3-2,CASSPFRQGARGYTF
TRBV4-1,CASSQDGRGRRGNQPQHF
TRBV2,CASSAAFASSSYEQYF
TRBV7-9,CASSFGQGDHEQYF
TRBV5-4,CASSLANSYEQYF
TRBV13,CASVQGWSGANVLTF
TRBV11-3,CASSHQGRDTEAFF
TRBV6-5,CASSPGLALVYEQYF
TRBV4-1,CASSQGQGALGLAGGREYEQYF
TRBV7-6,CAGGYQETQYF
TRBV7-3,CASSSGLGGTGELFF
TRBV10-3,CATETGTDKSGYF
TRBV19,CASRPTGGYGYTF
TRBV5-1,CASSLDRVGSYEQYF
TRBV19,CASRTTRQGGEQYF
TRBV7-6,CASSYSDEAGETQYF
TRBV15,CATSRVMRFARPYEQYF
TRBV30,CAWSVRGGKSSGNTIYF
TRBV6-5,CASSYQGRHEQYF
TRBV7-9,CASSLFQEAFF
TRBV29-1,CSVGIGQHYEQYF
TRBV28,CASSSPGTGRQETQYF
TRBV2,CASSELQGGSEAFF
TRBV2,CASRAYMNTEAFF